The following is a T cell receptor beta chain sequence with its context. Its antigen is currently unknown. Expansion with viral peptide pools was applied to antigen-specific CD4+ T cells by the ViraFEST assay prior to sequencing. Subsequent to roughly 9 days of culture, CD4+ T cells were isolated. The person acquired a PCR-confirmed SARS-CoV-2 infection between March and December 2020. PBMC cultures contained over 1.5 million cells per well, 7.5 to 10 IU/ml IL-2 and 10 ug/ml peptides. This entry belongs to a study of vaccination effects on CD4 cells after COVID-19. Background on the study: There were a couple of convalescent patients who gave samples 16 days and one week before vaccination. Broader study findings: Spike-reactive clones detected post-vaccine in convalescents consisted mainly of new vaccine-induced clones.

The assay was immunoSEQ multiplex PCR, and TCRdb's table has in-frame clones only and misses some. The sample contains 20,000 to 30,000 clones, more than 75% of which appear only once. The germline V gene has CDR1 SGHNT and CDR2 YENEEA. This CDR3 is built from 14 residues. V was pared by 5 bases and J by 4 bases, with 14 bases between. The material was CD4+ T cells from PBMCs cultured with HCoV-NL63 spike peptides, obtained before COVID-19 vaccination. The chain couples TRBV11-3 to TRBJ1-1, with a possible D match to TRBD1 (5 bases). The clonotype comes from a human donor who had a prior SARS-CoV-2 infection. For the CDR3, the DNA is TGTGCCAGCAGCCTAAGGGGTTGGGGCACTGAAGCTTTCTTT. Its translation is CASSLRGWGTEAFF.